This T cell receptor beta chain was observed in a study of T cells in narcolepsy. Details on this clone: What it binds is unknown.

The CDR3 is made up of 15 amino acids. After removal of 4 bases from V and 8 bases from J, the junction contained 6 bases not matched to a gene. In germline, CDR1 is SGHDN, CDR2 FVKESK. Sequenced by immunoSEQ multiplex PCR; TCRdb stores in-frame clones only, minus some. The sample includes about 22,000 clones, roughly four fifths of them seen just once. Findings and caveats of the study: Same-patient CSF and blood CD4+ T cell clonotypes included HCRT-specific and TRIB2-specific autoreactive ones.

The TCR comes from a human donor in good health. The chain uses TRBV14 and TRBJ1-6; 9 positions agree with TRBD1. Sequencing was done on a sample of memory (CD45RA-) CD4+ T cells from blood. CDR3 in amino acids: CASSPSGTGHSPLHF. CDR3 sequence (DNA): TGTGCCAGCAGCCCCTCTGGGACAGGGCATTCACCCCTCCACTTT.